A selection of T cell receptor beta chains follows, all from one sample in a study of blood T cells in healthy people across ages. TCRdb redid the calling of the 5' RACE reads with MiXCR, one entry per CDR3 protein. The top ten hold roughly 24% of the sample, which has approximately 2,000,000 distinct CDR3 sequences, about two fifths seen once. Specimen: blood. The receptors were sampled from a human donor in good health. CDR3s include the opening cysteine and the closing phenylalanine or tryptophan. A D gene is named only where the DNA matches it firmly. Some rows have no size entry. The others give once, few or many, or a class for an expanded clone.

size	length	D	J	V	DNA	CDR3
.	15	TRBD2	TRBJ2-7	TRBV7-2	TGTGCCAGCAGTTATACTAGCGGGGGTACCTACGAGCAGTACTTC	CASSYTSGGTYEQYF
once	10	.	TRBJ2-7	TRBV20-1	TGCAGTGCGGCCCACCGCGAGCAGTACTTC	CSAAHREQYF
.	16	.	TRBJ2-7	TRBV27	TGTGCCAGCAGTCCCCGGAACGCACAAGGGATCAACGAGCAGTACTTC	CASSPRNAQGINEQYF
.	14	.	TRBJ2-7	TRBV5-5	TGTGCCAGCAGCTTGTTGAGGGACCCCTACGAGCAGTACTTC	CASSLLRDPYEQYF
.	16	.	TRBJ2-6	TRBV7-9	TGTGCCAGCAGCTTACGGGGGACAGCTGGGGCCAACGTCCTGACTTTC	CASSLRGTAGANVLTF
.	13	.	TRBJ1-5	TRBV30	TGTGCCTGGAGTGGGGGGTTTGATCAGCCCCAGCATTTT	CAWSGGFDQPQHF
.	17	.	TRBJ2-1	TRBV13	TGTGCCAGCAGCTTAGGGTATGGGTCCGGGTCCTACAATGAGCAGTTCTTC	CASSLGYGSGSYNEQFF
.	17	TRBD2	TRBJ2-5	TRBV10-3	TGTACCATCAGTGATACCACGGGGGGAGAGGAACAAGAGACCCAGTACTTC	CTISDTTGGEEQETQYF
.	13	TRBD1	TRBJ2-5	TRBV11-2	TGTGCCAGCAGCCGGGGGACAGGGCTACTGGAGTACTTC	CASSRGTGLLEYF
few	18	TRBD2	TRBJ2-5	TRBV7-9	TGTGCCAGCAGCGAGAACGGGGGGGGCCGGAGGAGACAAGAGACCCAGTACTTC	CASSENGGGRRRQETQYF
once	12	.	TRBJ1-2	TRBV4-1	TGCGCCAGCAGCCAACCCCGGGATGGCTACACCTTC	CASSQPRDGYTF